The sequence of this T cell receptor (beta chain) was determined in a study of control samples from healthy donors and cancer patients. Measured with immunoSEQ multiplex PCR; TCRdb has only the in-frame clones, and not every one. This table has 95,000 to 130,000 clones, 80% to 90% appearing once. Germline V gene data show CDR1 as SGHAT and CDR2 as FQNNGV. The CDR3 extends over 17 amino acids. V lost 0 bases and J lost 2; bases outside the gene matches: 4. The clonotype was recovered from a woman in her 50s with colorectal cancer. J is TRBJ2-2 and V is TRBV11-2; 9 bases line up with TRBD1. The specimen was PBMCs. CDR3 loop: CASSLDPGQGNTGELFF. CDR3 sequence (DNA): TGTGCCAGCAGCTTAGATCCGGGACAGGGTAACACCGGGGAGCTGTTTTTT.